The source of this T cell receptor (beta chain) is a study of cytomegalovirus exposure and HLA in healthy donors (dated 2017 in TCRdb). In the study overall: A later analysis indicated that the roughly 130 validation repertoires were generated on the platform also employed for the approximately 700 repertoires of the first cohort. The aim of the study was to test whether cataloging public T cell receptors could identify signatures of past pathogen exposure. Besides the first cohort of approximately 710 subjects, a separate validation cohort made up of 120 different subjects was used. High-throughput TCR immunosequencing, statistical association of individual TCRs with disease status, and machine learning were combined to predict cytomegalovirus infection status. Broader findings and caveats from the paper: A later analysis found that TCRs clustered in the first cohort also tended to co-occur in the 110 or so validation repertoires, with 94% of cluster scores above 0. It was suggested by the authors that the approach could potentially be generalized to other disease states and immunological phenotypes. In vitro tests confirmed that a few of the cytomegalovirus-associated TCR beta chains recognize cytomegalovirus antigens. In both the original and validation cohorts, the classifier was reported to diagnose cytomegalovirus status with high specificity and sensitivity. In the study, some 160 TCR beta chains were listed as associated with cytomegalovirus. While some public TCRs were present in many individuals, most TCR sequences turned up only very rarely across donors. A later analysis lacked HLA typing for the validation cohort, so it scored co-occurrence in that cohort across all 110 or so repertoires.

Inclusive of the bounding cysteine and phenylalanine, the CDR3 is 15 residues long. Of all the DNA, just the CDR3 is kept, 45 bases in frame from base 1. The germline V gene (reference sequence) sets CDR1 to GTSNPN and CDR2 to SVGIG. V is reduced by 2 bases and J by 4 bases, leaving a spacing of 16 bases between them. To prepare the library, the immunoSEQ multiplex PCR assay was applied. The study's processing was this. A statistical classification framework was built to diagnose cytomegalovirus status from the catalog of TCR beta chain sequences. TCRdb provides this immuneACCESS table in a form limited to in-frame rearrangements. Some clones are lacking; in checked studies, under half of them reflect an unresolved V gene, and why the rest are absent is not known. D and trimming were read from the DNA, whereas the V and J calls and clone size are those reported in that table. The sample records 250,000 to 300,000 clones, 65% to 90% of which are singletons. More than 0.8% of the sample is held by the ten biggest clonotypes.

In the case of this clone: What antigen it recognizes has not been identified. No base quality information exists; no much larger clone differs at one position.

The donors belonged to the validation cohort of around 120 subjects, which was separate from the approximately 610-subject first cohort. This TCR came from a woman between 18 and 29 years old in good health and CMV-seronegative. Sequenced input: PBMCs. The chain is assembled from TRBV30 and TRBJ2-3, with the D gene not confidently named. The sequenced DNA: TGTGCCTGGAGTAGTGGCGGAACCCCCCCAGATACGCAGTATTTT. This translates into CAWSSGGTPPDTQYF.